These 12 T cell receptor beta chains share one sample of origin, sequenced in a study of cytomegalovirus exposure and HLA in healthy donors (dated by TCRdb to the late 2010s). Library preparation employed the immunoSEQ multiplex PCR assay. A mixture of 60 forward primers for TCR Vbeta segments and 13 reverse primers for TCR Jbeta segments was used in the multiplex PCR. TCRdb's version of the immuneACCESS table is confined to in-frame rearrangements and falls short of the full clone set. An unresolved V gene accounts for under half of the shortfall where checked; the remainder is of unknown origin. Present in this sample are approximately 200,000 clones, approximately 79% of which were seen just once. 1.5% of the sample comes from the top ten. Sequenced material: PBMCs. These receptors were obtained from a girl aged 5-17 years in good health and CMV-seropositive.

The chain couples TRBV7-2 to TRBJ2-7; D is possibly TRBD1 (5 bases). The germline V and J ends were trimmed by 5 bases and 6 bases, with 17 bases remaining between them. The CDR3 length is 14 residues. CDR1 and CDR2 (germline): SGHTA, FQGNSA. As DNA, the CDR3 is TGTGCCAGCAGCCCTAGGGGTTCTTGGGGCGAGCAGTACTTC. It encodes CASSPRGSWGEQYF.

The DNA of the CDR3 is TGTGCCATCAGTCTTAGCGGGGTGGAAGATACGCAGTATTTT. Amino acids: CAISLSGVEDTQYF. The chain recombines TRBV10-3 with TRBJ2-3, with 8 nucleotides matching TRBD2. Germline V gene lookup returns CDR1 ENHRY and CDR2 SYGVKD. V was pared by 5 bases and J by 5 bases, with 6 bases of the junction left unmatched. The CDR3 loop spans 14 amino acids.

Only one count was recorded for this clone. The chain employs TRBV6-4 and TRBJ2-3; possible D gene TRBD1, 5 bases. With 3 bases removed from V and 0 bases from J, the gap between germline ends came to 7 bases. Germline loops: CDR1 MRHNA, CDR2 SNTAGT. The CDR3 extends over 14 amino acids. The CDR3 loop is CASSEQGSTDTQYF. In DNA form, the CDR3 reads TGTGCCAGCAGTGAGCAGGGTAGCACAGATACGCAGTATTTT.

The gene calls are TRBV6-1 and TRBJ2-5; 7 positions agree with TRBD1. The CDR3 covers 15 residues. Germline values: CDR1 MNHNS, CDR2 SASEGT. V gave up 6 bases and J gave up 2 bases; unmatched junction bases: 9. The CDR3 is CASRPEQGTQETQYF. In nucleotides, the CDR3 is TGTGCCAGCAGGCCCGAACAGGGGACACAAGAGACCCAGTACTTC.

This chain connects TRBV10-3 to TRBJ2-1; TRBD2 agrees at 7 bases. V was clipped by 3 bases and J by 7 bases; unmatched bases: 12. The CDR3 totals 16 residues. Germline V CDR1 and CDR2: ENHRY, SYGVKD. The CDR3 region is CAISDSGGEGLNEQFF. The CDR3 DNA reads TGTGCCATCAGTGATTCTGGGGGGGAGGGACTGAATGAGCAGTTCTTC.

This clone was picked up a small number of times. The chain employs TRBV5-6 and TRBJ1-2; D is perhaps TRBD1 (5 bases). Per the germline V gene, CDR1 is SGHDT and CDR2 is YYEEEE. This CDR3 region has 16 residues. Deletions cut 4 bases from V and 0 bases from J, with 16 bases between. The CDR3 DNA reads as TGTGCCAGCAGCGAGCGGGCGGGACCCGCTAACTATGGCTACACCTTC. The encoded protein is CASSERAGPANYGYTF. The whole variable domain, filled in from reference TRBV5-6 and TRBJ1-2, reads DAGVTQSPTHLIKTRGQQVTLRCSPKSGHDTVSWYQQALGQGPQFIFQYYEEEERQRGNFPDRFSGHQFPNYSSELNVNALLLGDSALYLCASSERAGPANYGYTFGSGTRLTVV.

V is TRBV10-2 and J is TRBJ2-4; no clear D. CDR3 length: 14 residues. Trimming stripped 2 bases from V and 3 bases from J, with 8 bases between. The germline V gene has CDR1 WSHSY and CDR2 SAAADI. The CDR3 bases are TGCGCCAGCAGTGAGCTCGGTCACAAAAACATTCAGTACTTC. It yields the protein CASSELGHKNIQYF.

The genes are TRBV4-1 and TRBJ1-3; D is unclear. Germline CDR1 is MGHRA and CDR2 is YSYEKL. This CDR3 region has 16 residues. The V gene lost 3 bases and the J gene lost 0 bases, with 12 bases spanning the gap. CDR3 residues: CASSQIPLSSGNTIYF. CDR3 nucleotide sequence: TGCGCCAGCAGCCAGATTCCGCTGAGCTCTGGAAACACCATATATTTT.

The rearrangement links TRBV7-2 to TRBJ2-2; D is uncertain. The V gene's germline CDR1 is SGHTA and CDR2 FQGNSA. The V and J ends lost 5 bases and 3 bases respectively, with 4 bases between them. The CDR3 loop spans 12 amino acids. CDR3 in amino acids: CASSTYTGELFF. The DNA of the CDR3 is TGTGCCAGCAGCACATACACCGGGGAGCTGTTTTTT.

This clone has just a few counts. The V call is TRBV6-5, the J call TRBJ1-6; 7 nucleotides agree with TRBD1. After removal of 2 bases from V and 4 bases from J, the junction contained 2 bases not matched to a gene. Germline CDR1 MNHEY, CDR2 SVGAGI. This CDR3 comprises 15 residues. CDR3 protein: CASSYEGAYNSPLHF. CDR3 nucleotides: TGTGCCAGCAGTTACGAGGGGGCTTATAATTCACCCCTCCACTTT.

This chain uses TRBV4-3 with TRBJ2-7, with D possibly TRBD1 on 5 matching bases. The CDR3 length is 15 residues. Germline CDR1 LGHNA, CDR2 YSLEER. Trimming took off 4 bases at V and 3 bases at J, with 16 bases between the two ends. CDR3 bases: TGCGCCAGCAGCCCAGGAGAAGGGGTCCTCTACGAGCAGTACTTC. Amino acids: CASSPGEGVLYEQYF.

The chain carries TRBV5-1 and TRBJ2-3; D might be TRBD2 (5 bases). The V and J ends lost 6 bases and 4 bases respectively, with 12 bases between them. Germline V gives CDR1 SGHRS, CDR2 YFSETQ. This CDR3 is 13 amino acids long. CDR3 sequence reads: CASNAGGADTQYF. In nucleotides, the CDR3 is TGCGCCAGCAACGCCGGAGGTGCAGATACGCAGTATTTT.